These T cell receptor beta chains were read from a single sample in a study of monozygotic twins with inflammatory bowel disease. With the 5' RACE reads reprocessed, TCRdb shows one record per CDR3 protein and no DNA. Its listing shows about 420,000 distinct CDR3 sequences. Sequenced sample: blood. These receptors were taken from a human donor with ulcerative colitis or Crohn's disease, or a healthy co-twin of an affected twin (not recorded which). The CDR3 runs from the conserved cysteine through the conserved F or W. The order of the fields is CDR3 length, V gene, J gene, CDR3 protein.

len: 15
v_gene: TRBV21-1
j_gene: TRBJ2-7
CDR3aa: CASSKRRRGDYEQYF

len: 18
v_gene: TRBV11-1
j_gene: TRBJ1-1
CDR3aa: CATKGSIRGQGVNTEAFF

len: 16
v_gene: TRBV5-1
j_gene: TRBJ2-7
CDR3aa: CASSLNPASETYEQYF

len: 13
v_gene: TRBV18
j_gene: TRBJ1-3
CDR3aa: CASSPAFGNTIYF

len: 14
v_gene: TRBV7-9
j_gene: TRBJ2-7
CDR3aa: CASSPRDRSYEQYF

len: 15
v_gene: TRBV15
j_gene: TRBJ1-2
CDR3aa: CATSRDRGSYYGYTF

len: 18
v_gene: TRBV5-1
j_gene: TRBJ2-2
CDR3aa: CASSLPPGTGVNTGELFF

len: 14
v_gene: TRBV3-1
j_gene: TRBJ2-7
CDR3aa: CASSQAASSYEQYF

len: 13
v_gene: TRBV20-1
j_gene: TRBJ2-3
CDR3aa: CSAPSPGTDTQYF

len: 13
v_gene: TRBV27
j_gene: TRBJ2-7
CDR3aa: CASSLMSGGEQYF

len: 16
v_gene: TRBV29-1
j_gene: TRBJ1-2
CDR3aa: CSVPPWTGGTNYGYTF

len: 15
v_gene: TRBV2
j_gene: TRBJ2-3
CDR3aa: CASSVREASTDTQYF

len: 12
v_gene: TRBV5-1
j_gene: TRBJ2-1
CDR3aa: CASSQGANEQFF

len: 11
v_gene: TRBV5-1
j_gene: TRBJ1-2
CDR3aa: CASSSDYGYTF

len: 15
v_gene: TRBV19
j_gene: TRBJ2-2
CDR3aa: CASSASGRAAGELFF

len: 15
v_gene: TRBV6-1
j_gene: TRBJ1-3
CDR3aa: CASSLSGLDGNTIYF

len: 13
v_gene: TRBV7-2
j_gene: TRBJ2-5
CDR3aa: CASSLSPKETQYF

len: 17
v_gene: TRBV20-1
j_gene: TRBJ2-1
CDR3aa: CSARAVGAAGPYNEQFF

len: 14
v_gene: TRBV5-1
j_gene: TRBJ2-5
CDR3aa: CASSPEGRQETQYF

len: 16
v_gene: TRBV12-3/TRBV12-4
j_gene: TRBJ2-2
CDR3aa: CASRGLAGGLGGELFF

len: 18
v_gene: TRBV20-1
j_gene: TRBJ1-6
CDR3aa: CSARGGEVAPRYNSPLHF

len: 14
v_gene: TRBV5-1
j_gene: TRBJ2-7
CDR3aa: CASSLGDSVSEQYF

len: 13
v_gene: TRBV28
j_gene: TRBJ1-1
CDR3aa: CASIAGMNTEAFF

len: 17
v_gene: TRBV20-1
j_gene: TRBJ2-3
CDR3aa: CSANPQGPVPSTDTQYF

len: 20
v_gene: TRBV3-1
j_gene: TRBJ2-4
CDR3aa: CASSQDLFLPGQLAKNIQYF

len: 11
v_gene: TRBV27
j_gene: TRBJ2-7
CDR3aa: CASSSTGQQYF

len: 15
v_gene: TRBV11-2
j_gene: TRBJ1-2
CDR3aa: CASSYLPGQSYGYTF

len: 14
v_gene: TRBV29-1
j_gene: TRBJ1-3
CDR3aa: CSGVGGHSGNTIYF

len: 14
v_gene: TRBV9
j_gene: TRBJ2-7
CDR3aa: CASSPAPGVYEQYF

len: 15
v_gene: TRBV7-9
j_gene: TRBJ2-2
CDR3aa: CASSLGTGTTGELFF

len: 14
v_gene: TRBV12-3/TRBV12-4
j_gene: TRBJ2-1
CDR3aa: CASSFESRGGEQFF

len: 14
v_gene: TRBV7-2
j_gene: TRBJ1-3
CDR3aa: CASRKTASGNTIYF

len: 14
v_gene: TRBV5-1
j_gene: TRBJ1-1
CDR3aa: CASSAATLNTEAFF

len: 15
v_gene: TRBV6-1
j_gene: TRBJ1-2
CDR3aa: CASRDLIQGDYGYTF

len: 16
v_gene: TRBV7-6
j_gene: TRBJ1-6
CDR3aa: CASSIKANFMNSPLHF

len: 13
v_gene: TRBV18
j_gene: TRBJ1-2
CDR3aa: CASSLDRGDGYTF

len: 15
v_gene: TRBV7-9
j_gene: TRBJ2-7
CDR3aa: CASSLTGGGPYEQYF

len: 14
v_gene: TRBV5-1
j_gene: TRBJ2-1
CDR3aa: CASRGSGAYNEQFF

len: 15
v_gene: TRBV5-1
j_gene: TRBJ2-7
CDR3aa: CASSLAGTGRNEQYF

len: 18
v_gene: TRBV18
j_gene: TRBJ1-6
CDR3aa: CASSPMGRGSSYNSPLHF

len: 13
v_gene: TRBV28
j_gene: TRBJ2-1
CDR3aa: CASSLARENEQFF

len: 16
v_gene: TRBV5-1
j_gene: TRBJ2-7
CDR3aa: CASSGRQEPFPYEQYF

len: 16
v_gene: TRBV4-1
j_gene: TRBJ1-5
CDR3aa: CASSQLIGTGDQPQHF

len: 16
v_gene: TRBV19
j_gene: TRBJ2-3
CDR3aa: CASSAASGKSTDTQYF

len: 16
v_gene: TRBV5-6
j_gene: TRBJ2-5
CDR3aa: CASSSGLAGGTETQYF

len: 14
v_gene: TRBV28
j_gene: TRBJ2-5
CDR3aa: CASSLAPGRETQYF

len: 14
v_gene: TRBV30
j_gene: TRBJ2-1
CDR3aa: CAWSVGLAPDEQFF

len: 13
v_gene: TRBV29-1
j_gene: TRBJ2-1
CDR3aa: CSVKTDRVAEQFF

len: 19
v_gene: TRBV20-1
j_gene: TRBJ2-3
CDR3aa: CSARVTGTQVLSSTDTQYF

len: 16
v_gene: TRBV5-1
j_gene: TRBJ2-7
CDR3aa: CASSLEGRGDREEQYF

len: 14
v_gene: TRBV19
j_gene: TRBJ1-4
CDR3aa: CASSRWAANEKLFF

len: 14
v_gene: TRBV7-9
j_gene: TRBJ1-1
CDR3aa: CASSLGGSGPEAFF

len: 13
v_gene: TRBV19
j_gene: TRBJ1-4
CDR3aa: CASSGTVVEKLFF

len: 15
v_gene: TRBV20-1
j_gene: TRBJ2-2
CDR3aa: CSARNWTVNTGELFF

len: 14
v_gene: TRBV27
j_gene: TRBJ2-1
CDR3aa: CASKKAGGGNEQFF

len: 12
v_gene: TRBV19
j_gene: TRBJ1-2
CDR3aa: CASTDRGYGYTF

len: 14
v_gene: TRBV12-3/TRBV12-4
j_gene: TRBJ2-3
CDR3aa: CASSFGGNTDTQYF